The entry that follows covers one T cell receptor (beta chain) sequence. Its antigen target is currently unknown. Base qualities are not recorded, but no much larger clone differs from it by a single base. The cohort consisted of approximately 670 healthy bone marrow donors. All cohort members were sampled while nominally healthy, although unrecorded immune exposures were likely present. The donor tested CMV seronegative, placing the donor among the roughly 350 seronegative members of the cohort. A peripheral blood sample was collected from each donor, and TCR beta sequencing was performed on peripheral blood mononuclear cells. Genomic DNA was extracted from the blood cell samples with the Qiagen DNeasy Blood Extraction Kit. At the junction V is shortened by 5 bases and J by 2 bases, with 9 bases in between. From the cysteine through the phenylalanine, the CDR3 covers 13 amino acids. This entry keeps only the CDR3 DNA: 39 bases, framed from base 1. CDR1 and CDR2 are drawn from the germline V gene: MDHEN, SYDVKM.

The sample is drawn from a study of cytomegalovirus exposure and HLA in healthy donors (dated by TCRdb to about 2017). Broadly, across the study: An earlier analysis of approximately 640 of the donors reported 276 Gb of sequence data and some 120 million unique TCR beta sequences from approximately 180 million T cells. An early release that covered about 640 HLA-typed donors contained about 300 gigabases of sequencing data and tens of millions of unique TCR sequences. Of the approximately 400 genotyped donors, over 80% were placed in the genetic ancestry cluster associated with self-reported Caucasian donors. The aim of the study was to test whether cataloging public T cell receptors could identify signatures of past pathogen exposure. The study used immunosequencing to profile the T cell repertoires of 600 to 850 subjects and linked those repertoires to cytomegalovirus serostatus. Besides the first cohort of some 670 subjects, a separate validation cohort made up of 120 or so different subjects was used. To predict cytomegalovirus infection status, the study brought together high-throughput TCR immunosequencing, statistical association of individual TCRs with disease status, and machine learning. A later analysis re-examined previously published TCR beta repertoires from just over 650 donors and added high-resolution HLA genotyping to investigate patterns of TCR occurrence. Rather than using new phenotypic data, the later analysis identified candidate immune exposures from TCR beta sequences and from how often those sequences occurred across donors. An earlier analysis of some 600 of the donors applied high-throughput TCR beta sequencing to assess whether each TCR beta V gene segment acted as functional or pseudogenic. Alongside the repertoire data, information on donor age, sex, ethnicity and CMV serostatus was compiled. Genome-wide SNP genotypes for about 60% of the 666 donors were used in a later genetic analysis, which treated that subset as a discovery cohort. All discovery cohort repertoires had been generated on a single sequencing platform. HLA typing covered class I and class II loci at four-digit resolution. The number of typed donors differed by locus: about 620-640 for A, B, C, DRB1 and DQB1; 522 for DQA1; 606 for DPA1; and about 450 for DPB1. Several DR-DQ haplotypes were treated as single units for association and clustering because of strong linkage in the cohort. Among 350 to 400 genotyped donors of the cohort, an average of 235,054 unique TCR beta nucleotide sequences were sequenced per donor, 15% to 20% of them non-productive.

The library was made by the immunoSEQ multiplex PCR assay. For the multiplex PCR, a mixture combining 60 forward primers for TCR Vbeta segments and 13 reverse primers for TCR Jbeta segments was used. A multiplex PCR assay on genomic DNA amplified the CDR3 region of rearranged TCR beta genes. Amplified TCR beta libraries were sequenced as 87-base-pair reads on the Illumina HiSeq System. For the original study's pipeline: Across the 500 to 750 repertoires, a later analysis counted 75 million to 90 million unique TCR beta chains, some 11 million of which were shared by at least two donors. Raw reads were error-corrected and collapsed into unique sequences by a nearest-neighbor algorithm in which closely related sequences were merged to remove PCR and sequencing errors. Alignment of CDR3 sequences to IMGT reference sequences was used to assign V, D and J gene segments. For a sequence to be retained, a match of at least six nucleotides to both a V gene segment and a J gene segment was required. Rearrangements were called productive when the CDR3 lacked stop codons and stayed in frame with V and J; all others were non-productive. Following IMGT convention, CDR3 was defined as the stretch from the second conserved V-encoded cysteine to the conserved J-encoded phenylalanine. The earlier analysis of about 500 of the donors excluded sequences that lacked an unambiguous match to a single V gene segment. In an earlier analysis of around 600 of the donors, V segments were called functional above 56.7% productive rearrangements and were called segregating when the between-donor standard deviation exceeded 5%. A statistical classification framework was built to diagnose cytomegalovirus status from the catalog of TCR beta chain sequences. V and J gene assignment, in a later analysis, came from comparing TCR nucleotide sequences with IMGT/GENE-DB human TR gene sequences. Using the TCRdist pipeline, a later analysis assigned CDR3 sequences along with most-parsimonious VDJ recombination scenarios. In a later analysis, every TCR beta chain was defined by the combination of its CDR3 amino acid sequence and its V-gene family, and reads without a unique V-gene family were dropped. A later analysis removed 592 highly shared, low-generation-probability nucleotide sequences to deal with suspected cross-contamination and a sequencing artifact. A later analysis calculated a clonal expansion index for each public chain from normalized within-repertoire ranks of inferred template counts. In a later analysis, generation probabilities were computed with a VDJ recombination model fitted to out-of-frame rearrangements, and the resulting probabilities were checked against IGoR. In a later analysis, hypergeometric tests were used to score TCR-TCR, TCR-HLA and TCR-CMV co-occurrence, with a repertoire-size bias correction applied to TCR pairs. To estimate false discovery rates, a later analysis permuted the HLA or CMV assignments 20 times. A later analysis grouped co-occurring TCRs with DBSCAN, adding TCRdist sequence similarity when clustering within HLA-allele-positive subsets. Co-occurrence clustering excluded repertoires with fewer than 30,000 or more than 120,000 public chains, plus five with anomalous nucleotide sharing. The source is immuneACCESS, and TCRdb retained only in-frame sequences with V and J called. Part of the clones is not carried over; for the studies checked, unresolved V genes explain less than half of this, and the remainder is unexplained. V and J calls plus clone size are reproduced from that table; the DNA served to infer D and trimming. Recorded for this sample are around 120,000 clones; 75% to 85% of them occurred a single time. The ten largest make up 2% to 2.5% of the sample.

Study-wide findings and limitations: According to a later genetic analysis, donors in an Asian-associated ancestry cluster had fewer N-insertions in productive TCRs than the roughly 700-donor mean. Most CMV-associated TCR beta chains appeared to be HLA-restricted in a later analysis, and the HLA associations seemed to be driven largely by CMV exposure. Over 15 rarely observed V segments, including chromosome 9 orphons, were excluded from the earlier analysis of approximately 500 of the donors because counts were too low. Specific HLA alleles were associated with 15,000 to 20,000 TCR beta sequences at a false discovery rate of 0.05 in a later analysis. In the study, roughly 160 TCR beta chains were listed as associated with cytomegalovirus. A further reported finding was that TCR beta sequences accurately predicted the HLA-A and HLA-B alleles for most subjects in the first cohort. This cohort had only TCR beta chains sequenced, and the lack of alpha or paired-chain data limited which features could be detected. Because some donors lacked HLA typing at each locus, the association tests relied only on the typed subset. Most TCR sequences were observed very rarely across donors, whereas some public TCRs were present in many individuals. Some IMGT-functional V segments, including TRBV6-2 and TRBV6-3, could not be distinguished by the 87-base-pair reads and were therefore excluded. According to a later analysis, TCR association rates differed among HLA loci, with DRB1 alleles showing the most associated TCRs and HLA-C alleles showing the fewest. In vitro tests confirmed that a few of the cytomegalovirus-associated TCR beta chains recognize cytomegalovirus antigens. It was suggested by the authors that the approach could potentially be generalized to other disease states and immunological phenotypes. Correlated functional status among segregating V segments might be attributable to linkage disequilibrium, but an unknown experimental factor could not be ruled out. An earlier analysis of 450 to 750 of the donors showed that most TCR beta V segments appeared in productive rearrangements either about 87% or about 30% of the time, which broadly matched IMGT annotations. The classifier was reported to diagnose cytomegalovirus status with high specificity and sensitivity in both the original and validation cohorts. Assigning TCR associations to individual alleles was difficult when HLA alleles, especially DR and DQ, strongly co-occurred. In a later analysis, HLA-associated TCR beta chains showed more clonal expansion and lower generation probabilities than non-associated chains that were equally common. A cluster of highly shared sequence variants was judged likely to be a technical artifact of the sequencing pipeline. A later genetic analysis associated a missense DCLRE1C variant with V-gene and J-gene trimming of TCR beta chains, and an independent cohort replicated the association. CMV serostatus was the only immune exposure information available for the cohort. Presence/absence analyses assumed roughly uniform sequencing depth across donors, an assumption that may not hold. In a later analysis, several top co-occurrence clusters were reported to appear linked to parvovirus B19, influenza, CMV and Epstein-Barr virus.

The sequence links TRBV28 to TRBJ1-2; no D gene call is confident. The origin of this receptor is a man aged 18 to 30 in good health and CMV-seronegative. Sequencing was carried out using PBMCs. The nucleotide sequence is given as TGTGCCAGCAGTCTTACTCTAAACTATGGCTACACCTTC. Its translation reads: CASSLTLNYGYTF.